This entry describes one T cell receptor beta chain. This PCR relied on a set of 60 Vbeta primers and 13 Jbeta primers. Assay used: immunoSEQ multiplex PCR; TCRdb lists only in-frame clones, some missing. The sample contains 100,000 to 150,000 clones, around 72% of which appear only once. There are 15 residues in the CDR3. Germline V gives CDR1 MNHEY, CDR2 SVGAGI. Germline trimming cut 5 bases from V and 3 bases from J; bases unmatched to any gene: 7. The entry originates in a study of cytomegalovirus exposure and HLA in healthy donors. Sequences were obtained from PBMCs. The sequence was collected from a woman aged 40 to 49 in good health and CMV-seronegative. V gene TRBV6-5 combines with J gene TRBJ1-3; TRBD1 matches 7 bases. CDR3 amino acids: CASSGTGVVGNTIYF. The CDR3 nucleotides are TGTGCCAGCAGTGGTACAGGGGTAGTTGGAAACACCATATATTTT.